This TCR beta chain was identified during a study of CD8 T cells in ankylosing spondylitis. TCRdb itself ran the 5' RACE reads through MiXCR, one entry per CDR3 protein. Found here are 670,000 or so distinct CDR3 sequences, under 20% of them singletons; the top ten hold over 15%. The CDR3 sequence is 13 residues long. Trimming pared 4 bases from V and 0 bases from J, leaving 6 bases between. Germline-derived CDR1 and CDR2 are SNHLY and FYNNEI. Study-level findings and limits: Disease-associated clones were CD8+ and fairly uncommon in peripheral blood. For ankylosing spondylitis blood, a TCR beta motif of about eight highly homologous variants appeared characteristic. Matched ankylosing spondylitis synovial fluid reportedly contained a significantly enriched population of disease-linked clones.

This clonotype has only a few counts. The target antigen is unknown. The chain couples TRBV2 to TRBJ1-1; D not resolved. The sample comprised blood, either unsorted or a sorted T cell fraction (not recorded which). The sequence was obtained from a male donor with ankylosing spondylitis. The chain's CDR3 is CASSAYMNTEAFF. As DNA, the CDR3 is TGTGCCAGCAGTGCCTACATGAACACTGAAGCTTTCTTT.